This entry lists 23 T cell receptor beta chains sequenced from one sample in a study of T cell responses to AZD1222 COVID-19 vaccine. Measured with immunoSEQ multiplex PCR; TCRdb has only the in-frame clones, and not every one. The repertoire has some 87,000 clones, about 93% of them found once; the top ten carry 5.2%. The sequenced sample was peripheral blood, obtained on day 0 of MenACWY control vaccination. Receptors originate from an adult in good health.

V is TRBV6-5 and J is TRBJ2-7, with 8 bases that match TRBD1. V trimming: 6 bases; J trimming: 4 bases; junction bases outside the gene matches: 11. This CDR3 spans 15 amino acids. Germline V gives CDR1 MNHEY, CDR2 SVGAGI. The CDR3 reads CASRVEFRGRYEQYF. The CDR3 nucleotides read TGTGCCAGCAGGGTAGAATTCAGGGGGCGGTACGAGCAGTACTTC.

V usage is TRBV15 and J usage is TRBJ2-2, with unresolved D. Germline CDR1 LNHNV, CDR2 YYDKDF (reference sequence). This CDR3 spans 16 amino acids. The ends were cut back, 3 bases at V and 0 bases at J, with 11 bases in the middle. The CDR3 region is CATSSHPGSNTGELFF. The CDR3 nucleotides are TGTGCCACCAGCAGCCACCCAGGTTCGAACACCGGGGAGCTGTTTTTT.

The V gene is TRBV5-6, the J gene TRBJ1-1; weak D call: TRBD1 (5 bases). The V and J ends lost 0 bases and 3 bases respectively, with 6 bases between them. The CDR3 consists of 13 residues. Germline V gene sequence: CDR1 SGHDT, CDR2 YYEEEE. CDR3 region: CASSLAGDTEAFF. The CDR3 DNA follows: TGTGCCAGCAGCTTGGCGGGGGACACTGAAGCTTTCTTT.

In its sample, this clone was seen once. This chain links TRBV19 with TRBJ1-5; a weak D match, TRBD1 (6 bases). Germline V gene data show CDR1 as LNHDA and CDR2 as SQIVND (reference sequence). Deletions cut 6 bases from V and 6 bases from J, with 21 bases between. The CDR3 runs to 16 residues. CDR3 sequence: CASSPSWAGDSQPQHF. The CDR3 DNA reads as TGTGCCAGTAGCCCCTCTTGGGCAGGGGATAGTCAGCCCCAGCATTTT.

The chain couples TRBV27 to TRBJ2-7, with TRBD1 matching 9 bases. CDR1 and CDR2 (germline): MNHEY, SMNVEV (reference sequence). The V segment lost 5 bases and the J segment 0 bases; nucleotides outside the gene matches: 2. The CDR3 loop spans 14 amino acids. The DNA for the CDR3 is TGTGCCAGCAGTGGGGGACAGGGCTCCTACGAGCAGTACTTC. Amino acids: CASSGGQGSYEQYF.

This chain connects TRBV5-1 to TRBJ2-7, with TRBD2 matching 8 bases. The V and J ends lost 4 bases and 7 bases, in that order; junction bases with no gene match: 16. This CDR3 is built from 16 residues. Germline V gene sequence: CDR1 SGHRS, CDR2 YFSETQ. As DNA, the CDR3 is TGCGCCAGCAGCAGGCGTAGCGGGGAGACTTTATGGGAGCAGTACTTC. This codes for CASSRRSGETLWEQYF.

The rearrangement joins TRBV6-6 to TRBJ1-2; 9 bases line up with TRBD1. The CDR3 has 14 residues. Germline CDR1 and CDR2: MNHNY and SVGAGI (reference sequence). Losses at the gene ends were 7 bases for V and 5 bases for J; bases not matched to a gene: 8. CDR3 loop: CASIGTGPVYGYTF. The CDR3 nucleotides read TGTGCCAGCATCGGGACAGGGCCCGTTTATGGCTACACCTTC.

The V call is TRBV6-5, the J call TRBJ1-5; 10 bases fit TRBD1. The junction had 8 bases not matched to a gene; V was cut back by 4 bases and J by 5 bases. The germline CDR1 and CDR2 sequences are MNHEY and SVGAGI. CDR3 length: 16 residues. The CDR3 DNA reads as TGTGCCAGCAGTTTGGGACAGGGGAGTGCGGATCAGCCCCAGCATTTT. It translates to CASSLGQGSADQPQHF.

The chain has TRBV28 and TRBJ1-4, with D possibly matching TRBD1 (5 bases). Deletions cut 5 bases from V and 8 bases from J, with 18 bases between. Per germline, CDR1 MDHEN and CDR2 SYDVKM. There are 15 residues in the CDR3. The chain's CDR3 is CASSTFQGVGEKLFF. CDR3 in DNA: TGTGCCAGCAGTACATTCCAAGGGGTCGGCGAAAAACTGTTTTTT.

This rearrangement joins TRBV19 to TRBJ1-1; TRBD1 matches at 7 bases. The CDR3 sequence is 14 residues long. The V segment lost 6 bases and the J segment 5 bases; nucleotides outside the gene matches: 9. The germline gives CDR1 LNHDA, CDR2 SQIVND (reference sequence). Written as DNA, the CDR3 is TGTGCCAGTAGACTGGACAGGCAGAGGACTGAAGCTTTCTTT. This gives the protein CASRLDRQRTEAFF.

This clone has only one observation. The J gene is TRBJ2-5, the V gene TRBV10-3; perhaps TRBD2 as D (7 bases). Trimming removed 2 bases from V and 2 bases from J, with 12 bases in between. Germline V gene lookup returns CDR1 ENHRY and CDR2 SYGVKD. The CDR3 totals 15 residues. The CDR3 protein is CAISEGGGGQETQYF. CDR3 nucleotide sequence: TGTGCCATCAGTGAGGGAGGGGGGGGTCAAGAGACCCAGTACTTC.

This chain connects TRBV24-1 to TRBJ1-2, with D uncertain. The CDR3 covers 14 residues. CDR1 and CDR2 from the germline V gene are KGHDR and SFDVKD. Trimming took off 3 bases at V and 4 bases at J, with 11 bases between the two ends. In DNA form, the CDR3 reads TGTGCCACCAGTGATAACGGACCGCTCTATGGCTACACCTTC. This sequence encodes CATSDNGPLYGYTF.

The V gene is TRBV7-8, the J gene TRBJ1-1; D not certain. CDR1 is SGHVS and CDR2 is FQNEAQ in the germline V gene. V lost 5 bases and J 4 bases, leaving 14 bases between the germline ends. The CDR3 spans 14 residues. This CDR3 reads CASSPRDSTTEAFF. CDR3 DNA sequence: TGTGCCAGCAGCCCCCGAGACTCCACCACTGAAGCTTTCTTT.

CDR3 in amino acids: CASRDRDRELFF. CDR3 DNA sequence: TGTGCCTCCCGGGACAGGGACCGAGAGCTGTTTTTT. The rearrangement links TRBV19 to TRBJ2-2; 9 bases fit TRBD1. From germline, CDR1 is LNHDA and CDR2 SQIVND (reference sequence). The ends lost 11 bases at V and 11 bases at J; junction bases unmatched: 9. The CDR3 length is 12 residues.

DNA of the CDR3: TGTGCCAGCAGCTTGGGACCGGGACAGGGGAACACTGAAGCTTTCTTT. Amino acid sequence: CASSLGPGQGNTEAFF. The chain employs TRBV5-4 and TRBJ1-1; 9 bases fit TRBD1. CDR3 size: 16 residues. Germline assignment: CDR1 SGHNT and CDR2 YYREEE (reference sequence). V shed 0 bases and J 1 base; nucleotides not matched to a gene: 4. The full variable domain, completed using reference TRBV5-4 and TRBJ1-1, is ETGVTQSPTHLIKTRGQQVTLRCSSQSGHNTVSWYQQALGQGPQFIFQYYREEENGRGNFPPRFSGLQFPNYSSELNVNALELDDSALYLCASSLGPGQGNTEAFFGQGTRLTVV.

This clone was picked up one time. This chain joins TRBV27 and TRBJ1-2, with 7 bases matching TRBD1. J lost 7 bases, V lost 3 bases, and 5 bases had no gene match. CDR1 is MNHEY, CDR2 SMNVEV, per germline (reference sequence). The CDR3 consists of 13 residues. CDR3 amino acids: CASSFEGASGYTF. CDR3 sequence (DNA): TGTGCCAGCAGTTTCGAGGGGGCGAGTGGCTACACCTTC.

This rearrangement joins TRBV28 to TRBJ1-5; D remains unclear. This CDR3 has 19 residues. V lost 8 bases and J lost 0, with 26 bases in between. CDR1 and CDR2 from the germline V gene are MDHEN and SYDVKM. This chain's CDR3 is CASPPGPPLPPYSNQPQHF. The CDR3 region has the DNA TGTGCCAGCCCCCCCGGGCCACCCTTACCGCCTTATAGCAATCAGCCCCAGCATTTT.

This chain links TRBV5-1 with TRBJ2-2; D is perhaps TRBD2 (6 bases). The CDR3 spans 16 residues. Looked up from germline, CDR1 is SGHRS and CDR2 is YFSETQ. V was pared by 1 base and J by 6 bases, with 16 bases between. CDR3 sequence: CASSLLEGSVAGELFF. The CDR3 region has the DNA TGCGCCAGCAGCTTGTTGGAGGGGAGCGTAGCCGGGGAGCTGTTTTTT. The complete variable domain, with remaining parts taken from reference TRBV5-1 and TRBJ2-2, reads KAGVTQTPRYLIKTRGQQVTLSCSPISGHRSVSWYQQTPGQGLQFLFEYFSETQRNKGNFPGRFSGRQFSNSRSEMNVSTLELGDSALYLCASSLLEGSVAGELFFGEGSRLTVL.

As DNA, the CDR3 is TGTGCCAGCAGTTACTCCCGGGACAGGGTTGATGGCTACACCTTC. Encoded protein: CASSYSRDRVDGYTF. The rearrangement links TRBV6-5 to TRBJ1-2, with 9 nucleotides matching TRBD1. The V gene's germline CDR1 is MNHEY and CDR2 SVGAGI. The V gene end was trimmed by 0 bases and the J gene end by 6 bases; junction bases not matched to a gene: 5. The CDR3 is made up of 15 amino acids.

The chain carries TRBV18 and TRBJ2-7; D gene unclear. With 2 bases removed from V and 7 bases from J, the gap between germline ends came to 12 bases. CDR1 and CDR2 (germline): KGHSH, LQKENI. This CDR3 region has 13 residues. In DNA, the CDR3 is TGTGCCAGCTCACCAACCGCGCCGGTGGAGCAGTACTTC. It specifies CASSPTAPVEQYF.

The chain joins TRBV11-2 to TRBJ2-3; 10 bases align to TRBD2. This CDR3 comprises 18 residues. J gave up 1 base and V 2 bases, and 9 bases lay outside the gene matches. Germline-derived CDR1 and CDR2 are SGHAT and FQNNGV. The DNA for the CDR3 is TGTGCCAGCAGCTTAAGGTGGGCTAGCGGGAGCGGCACAGATACGCAGTATTTT. It codes for CASSLRWASGSGTDTQYF. The full variable domain, its missing parts supplied by reference TRBV11-2 and TRBJ2-3, is EAGVAQSPRYKIIEKRQSVAFWCNPISGHATLYWYQQILGQGPKLLIQFQNNGVVDDSQLPKDRFSAERLKGVDSTLKIQPAKLEDSAVYLCASSLRWASGSGTDTQYFGPGTRLTVL.

J is TRBJ2-7 and V is TRBV20-1; D gene uncertain. Germline CDR1 DFQATT, CDR2 SNEGSKA (reference sequence). This CDR3 is 16 amino acids long. V was clipped by 3 bases and J by 1 base, with 19 bases between them. CDR3 residues: CSASGVGQATSYEQYF. The CDR3, as DNA: TGCAGTGCTAGTGGGGTCGGGCAGGCGACTTCCTACGAGCAGTACTTC.

The chain has TRBV10-2 and TRBJ1-1; D ambiguous. V was cut by 6 bases and J by 0 bases, with 11 bases left in between. Germline values: CDR1 WSHSY, CDR2 SAAADI. The CDR3 spans 14 residues. The CDR3 region is CASRSTDLNTEAFF. In DNA form, the CDR3 reads TGCGCCAGCAGATCCACAGACCTGAACACTGAAGCTTTCTTT.